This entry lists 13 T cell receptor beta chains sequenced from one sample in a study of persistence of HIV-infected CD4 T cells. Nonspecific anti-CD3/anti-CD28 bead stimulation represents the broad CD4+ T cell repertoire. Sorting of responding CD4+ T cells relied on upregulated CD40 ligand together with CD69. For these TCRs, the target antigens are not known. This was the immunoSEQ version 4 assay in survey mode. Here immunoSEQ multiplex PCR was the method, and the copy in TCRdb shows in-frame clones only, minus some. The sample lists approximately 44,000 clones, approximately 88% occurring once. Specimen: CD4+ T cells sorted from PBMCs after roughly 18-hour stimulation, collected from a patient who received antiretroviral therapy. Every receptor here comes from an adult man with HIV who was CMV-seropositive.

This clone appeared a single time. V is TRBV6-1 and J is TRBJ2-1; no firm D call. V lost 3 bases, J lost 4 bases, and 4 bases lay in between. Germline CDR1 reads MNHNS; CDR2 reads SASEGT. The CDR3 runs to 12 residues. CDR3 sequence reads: CASSEDYNEQFF. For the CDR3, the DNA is TGTGCCAGCAGTGAGGATTACAATGAGCAGTTCTTC.

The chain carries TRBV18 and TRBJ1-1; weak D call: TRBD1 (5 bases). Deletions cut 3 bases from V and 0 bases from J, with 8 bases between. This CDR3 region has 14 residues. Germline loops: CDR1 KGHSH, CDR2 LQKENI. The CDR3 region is CASSPGGMNTEAFF. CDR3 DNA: TGTGCCAGCTCACCGGGGGGAATGAACACTGAAGCTTTCTTT.

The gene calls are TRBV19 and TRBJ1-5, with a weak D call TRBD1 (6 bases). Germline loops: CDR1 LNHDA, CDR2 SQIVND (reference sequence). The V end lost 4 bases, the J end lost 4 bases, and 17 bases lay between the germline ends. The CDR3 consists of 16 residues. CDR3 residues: CASSRGGQRANQPQHF. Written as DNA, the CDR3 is TGTGCCAGTAGTAGGGGGGGCCAGAGGGCGAATCAGCCCCAGCATTTT.

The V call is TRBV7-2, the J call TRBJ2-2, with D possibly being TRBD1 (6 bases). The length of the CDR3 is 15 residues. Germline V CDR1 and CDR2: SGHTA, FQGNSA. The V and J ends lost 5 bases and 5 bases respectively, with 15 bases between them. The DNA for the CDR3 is TGTGCCAGCAGCCCTACGGGACAAGGAACCGGGGAGCTGTTTTTT. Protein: CASSPTGQGTGELFF.

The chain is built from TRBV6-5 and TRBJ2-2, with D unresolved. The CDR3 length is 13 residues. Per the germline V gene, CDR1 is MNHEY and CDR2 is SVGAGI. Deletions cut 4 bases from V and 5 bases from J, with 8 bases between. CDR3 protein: CASSSRLTGELFF. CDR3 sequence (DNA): TGTGCCAGCAGTTCTCGTTTGACCGGGGAGCTGTTTTTT.

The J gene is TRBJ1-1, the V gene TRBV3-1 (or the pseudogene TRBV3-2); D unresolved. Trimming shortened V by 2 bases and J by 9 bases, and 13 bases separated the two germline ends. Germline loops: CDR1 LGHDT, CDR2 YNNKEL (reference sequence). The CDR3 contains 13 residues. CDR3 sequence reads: CASSQRMDAQAFF. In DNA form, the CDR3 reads TGTGCCAGCAGCCAAAGGATGGACGCCCAAGCTTTCTTT.

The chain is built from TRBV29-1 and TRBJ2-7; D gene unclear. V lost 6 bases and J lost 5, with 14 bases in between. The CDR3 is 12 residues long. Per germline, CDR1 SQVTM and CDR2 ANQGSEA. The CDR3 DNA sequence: TGCAGCGTCTTGACTCCTCCTAACGAGCAGTACTTC. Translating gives CSVLTPPNEQYF.

The CDR3 nucleotides are TGCAGCATACCACAGGGCCTCTTTGGCTACACCTTC. Amino acid sequence: CSIPQGLFGYTF. This chain joins TRBV29-1 and TRBJ1-2; perhaps TRBD1 as D (6 bases). Germline V gene data show CDR1 as SQVTM and CDR2 as ANQGSEA. The CDR3 totals 12 residues. Trimming pared 8 bases from V and 7 bases from J, leaving 17 bases between.

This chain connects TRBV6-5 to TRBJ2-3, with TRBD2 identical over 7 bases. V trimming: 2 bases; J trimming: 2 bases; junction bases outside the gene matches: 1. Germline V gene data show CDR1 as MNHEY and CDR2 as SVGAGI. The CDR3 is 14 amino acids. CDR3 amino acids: CASSYGLDTDTQYF. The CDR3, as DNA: TGTGCCAGCAGTTACGGACTAGACACAGATACGCAGTATTTT.

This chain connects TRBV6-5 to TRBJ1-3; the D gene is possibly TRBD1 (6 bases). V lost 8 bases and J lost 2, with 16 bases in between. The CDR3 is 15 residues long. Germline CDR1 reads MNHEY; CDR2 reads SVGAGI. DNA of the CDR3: TGTGCCAGCGGCGGCGACAGGAGCGCTGGAAACACCATATATTTT. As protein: CASGGDRSAGNTIYF.

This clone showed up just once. The CDR3 sequence: CASSSSGFVGQYF. CDR3 bases: TGTGCCAGCAGTTCATCTGGGTTCGTGGGGCAGTATTTT. V is TRBV6-5 and J is TRBJ2-3; no clear D gene. This CDR3 has 13 amino acids. Deletions cut 4 bases from V and 11 bases from J, with 16 bases between. Germline CDR1 MNHEY, CDR2 SVGAGI.

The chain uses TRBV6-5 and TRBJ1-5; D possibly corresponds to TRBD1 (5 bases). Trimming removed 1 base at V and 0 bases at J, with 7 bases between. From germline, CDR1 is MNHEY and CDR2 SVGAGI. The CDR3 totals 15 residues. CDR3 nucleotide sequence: TGTGCCAGCAGTTACTTGACAGTTAGCAATCAGCCCCAGCATTTT. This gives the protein CASSYLTVSNQPQHF.

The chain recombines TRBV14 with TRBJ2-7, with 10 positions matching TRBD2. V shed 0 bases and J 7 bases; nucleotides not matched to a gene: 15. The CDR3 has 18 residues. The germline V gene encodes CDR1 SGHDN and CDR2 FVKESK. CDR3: CASSQDRGTSGVPREQYF. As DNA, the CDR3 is TGTGCCAGCAGCCAAGATCGGGGAACTAGCGGGGTTCCTAGGGAGCAGTACTTC. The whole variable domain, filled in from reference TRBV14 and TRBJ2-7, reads EAGVTQFPSHSVIEKGQTVTLRCDPISGHDNLYWYRRVMGKEIKFLLHFVKESKQDESGMPNNRFLAERTGGTYSTLKVQPAELEDSGVYFCASSQDRGTSGVPREQYFGPGTRLTVT.